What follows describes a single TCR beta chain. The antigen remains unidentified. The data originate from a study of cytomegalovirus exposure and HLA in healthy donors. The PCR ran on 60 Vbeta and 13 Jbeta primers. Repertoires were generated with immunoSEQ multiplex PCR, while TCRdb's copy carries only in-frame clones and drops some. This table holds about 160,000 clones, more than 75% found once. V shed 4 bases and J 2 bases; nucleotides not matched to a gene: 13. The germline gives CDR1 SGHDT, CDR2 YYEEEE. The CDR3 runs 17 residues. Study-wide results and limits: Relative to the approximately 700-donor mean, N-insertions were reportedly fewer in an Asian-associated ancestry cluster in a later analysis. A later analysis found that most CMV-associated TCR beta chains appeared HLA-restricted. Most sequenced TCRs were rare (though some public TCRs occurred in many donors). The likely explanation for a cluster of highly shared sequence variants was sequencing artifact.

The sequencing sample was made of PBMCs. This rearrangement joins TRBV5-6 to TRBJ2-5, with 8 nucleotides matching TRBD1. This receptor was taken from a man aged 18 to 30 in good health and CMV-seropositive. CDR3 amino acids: CASSENYLWDRQETQYF. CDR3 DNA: TGTGCCAGCAGCGAAAATTACTTGTGGGACAGGCAAGAGACCCAGTACTTC.